This T cell receptor (beta chain) was recorded in a study of molecular identifiers for immune sequencing clone quantification. Germline CDR1 is SGHAT and CDR2 is FQNNGV. Trimming left V 1 base short and J 1 base short, with 16 bases between. The CDR3 length is 17 residues. From the PCR reads, TCRdb called clonotypes with MiXCR, one entry per CDR3 protein. The data show more than 35,000 distinct CDR3 sequences, about 20% seen once. This clonotype showed up just a few times. Sequencing input: naive CD8+ T cells from blood, with Jurkat cell RNA spiked in. Documented subset: FACS-sorted CD8+CD4-CCR7+CD45RA+ naive T cells. The rearrangement links TRBV11-2 to TRBJ2-5; D gene uncertain. The receptor's source is a human donor in good health. Some libraries in this study had Jurkat cell RNA spiked in. CDR3 sequence (DNA): TGTGCCAGCAGCTTAGGGGCCTACCAGACGGCCCAAGAGACCCAGTACTTC. Residues: CASSLGAYQTAQETQYF.